The clone carrying this TCR delta chain turned up a few times. TCRdb attributes to this sequence the protein of a much larger clone, which differs from the DNA translation at residue 13; a read error is likely, and the protein displayed is translated from the DNA. The sample comes from a study of γδ T cells in repeated Plasmodium falciparum infection. At the level of the study: Four controlled malaria infections with P. falciparum NF54 spanned less than 850 days.

TCRdb re-called clones from the multiplex PCR reads via CATT. Counted here are 50,000 or so delta-chain clones, around 1.6% occurring once; the ten biggest clones make up roughly 8.6%. Vgamma9/Vdelta2+ and Vdelta2-negative gammadelta T cells were flow-sorted from PBMC for bulk sequencing. The germline V gene has CDR1 GEAIGNYY and CDR2 EKD. This CDR3 contains 15 residues. The V gene reported is TRDV2; the J gene is uncalled; TRDD3 is the table's D call, not checked against the DNA. The sample was gamma-delta T cells from blood. This TCR was sampled from a pool of human donors (malaria-infected and uninfected, not separated). In nucleotides, the CDR3 is TGTGCCTGTGATCTACTGGGGGGGCCGGTGTCGGAACCCATCTTT. This translates into CACDLLGGPVSEPIF.